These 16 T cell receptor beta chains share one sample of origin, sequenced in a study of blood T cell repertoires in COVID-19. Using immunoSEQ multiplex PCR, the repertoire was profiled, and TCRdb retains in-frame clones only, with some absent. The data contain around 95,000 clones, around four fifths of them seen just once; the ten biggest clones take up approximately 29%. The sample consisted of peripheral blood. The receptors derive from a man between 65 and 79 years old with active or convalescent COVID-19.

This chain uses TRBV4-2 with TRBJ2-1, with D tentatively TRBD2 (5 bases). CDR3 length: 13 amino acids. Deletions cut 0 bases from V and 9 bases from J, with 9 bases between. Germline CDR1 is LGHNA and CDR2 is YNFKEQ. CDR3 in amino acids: CASSQDSAFEQFF. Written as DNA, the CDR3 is TGTGCCAGCAGCCAAGATAGCGCCTTTGAGCAGTTCTTC.

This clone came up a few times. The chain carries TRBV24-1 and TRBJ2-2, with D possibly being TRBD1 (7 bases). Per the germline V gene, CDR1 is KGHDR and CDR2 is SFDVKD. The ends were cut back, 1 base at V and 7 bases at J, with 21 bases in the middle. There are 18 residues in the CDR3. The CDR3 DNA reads TGTGCCACCAGTGATTTACCCACAGGGGTGACCGGGGGCGGGGAGCTGTTTTTT. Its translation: CATSDLPTGVTGGGELFF.

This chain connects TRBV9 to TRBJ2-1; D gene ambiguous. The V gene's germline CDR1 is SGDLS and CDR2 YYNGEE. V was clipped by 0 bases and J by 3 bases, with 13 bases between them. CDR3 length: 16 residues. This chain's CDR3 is CASSVGAGTDYNEQFF. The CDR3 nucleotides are TGTGCCAGCAGCGTAGGGGCCGGCACTGACTACAATGAGCAGTTCTTC.

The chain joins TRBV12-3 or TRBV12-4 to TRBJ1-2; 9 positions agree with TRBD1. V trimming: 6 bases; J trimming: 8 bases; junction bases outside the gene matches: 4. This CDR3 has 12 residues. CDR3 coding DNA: TGTGCCAGCAGCTGGGACAGGGAGGGCTACACCTTC. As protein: CASSWDREGYTF.

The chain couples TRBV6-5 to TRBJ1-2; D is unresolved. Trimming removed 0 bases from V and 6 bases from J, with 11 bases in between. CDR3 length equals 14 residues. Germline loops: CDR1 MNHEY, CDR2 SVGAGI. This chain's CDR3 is CASSYSLYADGYTF. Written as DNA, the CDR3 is TGTGCCAGCAGTTACTCACTTTACGCGGATGGCTACACCTTC.

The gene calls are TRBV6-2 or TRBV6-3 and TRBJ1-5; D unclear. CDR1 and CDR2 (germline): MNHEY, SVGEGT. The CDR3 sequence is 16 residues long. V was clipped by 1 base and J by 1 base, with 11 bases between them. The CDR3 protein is CASSYLVSESNQPQHF. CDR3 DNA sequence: TGTGCCAGCAGTTACTTAGTCTCCGAGAGCAATCAGCCCCAGCATTTT.

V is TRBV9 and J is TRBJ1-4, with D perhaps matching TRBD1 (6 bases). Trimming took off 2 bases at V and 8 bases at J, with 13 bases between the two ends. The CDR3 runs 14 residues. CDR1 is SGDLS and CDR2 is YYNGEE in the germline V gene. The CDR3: CASSVTGGQEKLFF. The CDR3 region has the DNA TGTGCCAGCAGCGTGACAGGCGGTCAGGAAAAACTGTTTTTT.

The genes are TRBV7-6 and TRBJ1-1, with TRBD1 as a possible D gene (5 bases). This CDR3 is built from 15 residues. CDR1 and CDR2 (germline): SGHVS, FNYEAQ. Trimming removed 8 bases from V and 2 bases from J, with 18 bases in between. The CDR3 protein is CASLPLKGQNTEAFF. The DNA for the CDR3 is TGTGCCAGCTTACCGTTAAAAGGACAAAACACTGAAGCTTTCTTT.

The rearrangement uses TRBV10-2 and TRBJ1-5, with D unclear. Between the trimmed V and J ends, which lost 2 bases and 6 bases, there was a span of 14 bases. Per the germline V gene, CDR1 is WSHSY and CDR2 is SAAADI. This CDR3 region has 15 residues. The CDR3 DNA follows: TGCGCCAGCAGTGAGGAGGGTGTGGGTAGTCAGCCCCAGCATTTT. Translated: CASSEEGVGSQPQHF.

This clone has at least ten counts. CDR3 coding DNA: TGTGCCAGCAGCCTTTCCGGGACTAGCGGTTACAATGAGCAGTTCTTC. Its protein product is CASSLSGTSGYNEQFF. The chain joins TRBV3-1 (or the pseudogene TRBV3-2) to TRBJ2-1, with 11 nucleotides matching TRBD2. Germline values: CDR1 LGHDT, CDR2 YNNKEL (reference sequence). The CDR3 length is 16 residues. The V segment lost 4 bases and the J segment 4 bases; nucleotides outside the gene matches: 6.

The CDR3 sequence: CASSLGMGARAVNTEAFF. The CDR3 DNA follows: TGTGCCAGCAGCTTAGGAATGGGGGCGCGGGCCGTGAACACTGAAGCTTTCTTT. The chain uses TRBV11-2 and TRBJ1-1, with D tentatively TRBD1 (6 bases). This CDR3 has 18 amino acids. Germline-derived CDR1 and CDR2 are SGHAT and FQNNGV. V was cut by 1 base and J by 0 bases, with 18 bases left in between. The variable domain in full, with the rest retrieved from reference TRBV11-2 and TRBJ1-1, is EAGVAQSPRYKIIEKRQSVAFWCNPISGHATLYWYQQILGQGPKLLIQFQNNGVVDDSQLPKDRFSAERLKGVDSTLKIQPAKLEDSAVYLCASSLGMGARAVNTEAFFGQGTRLTVV.

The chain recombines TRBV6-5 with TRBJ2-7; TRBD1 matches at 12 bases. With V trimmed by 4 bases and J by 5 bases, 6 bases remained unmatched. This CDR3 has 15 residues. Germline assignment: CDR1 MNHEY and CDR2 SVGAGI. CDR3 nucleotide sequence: TGTGCCAGCAGTTCCGCCGGGACAGGGGGCGACGAGCAGTACTTC. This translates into CASSSAGTGGDEQYF.

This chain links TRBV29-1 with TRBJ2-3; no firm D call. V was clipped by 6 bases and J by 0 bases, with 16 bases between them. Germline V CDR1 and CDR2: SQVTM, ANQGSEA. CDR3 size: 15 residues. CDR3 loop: CSVVILPSSTDTQYF. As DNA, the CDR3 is TGCAGCGTGGTCATACTACCGTCTAGCACAGATACGCAGTATTTT.

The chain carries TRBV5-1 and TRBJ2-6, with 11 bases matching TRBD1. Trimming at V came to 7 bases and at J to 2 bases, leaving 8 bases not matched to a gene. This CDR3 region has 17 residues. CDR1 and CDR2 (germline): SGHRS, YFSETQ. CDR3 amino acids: CASGDGQGAAGANVLTF. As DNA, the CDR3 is TGCGCCAGCGGAGATGGACAGGGGGCGGCTGGGGCCAACGTCCTGACTTTC.

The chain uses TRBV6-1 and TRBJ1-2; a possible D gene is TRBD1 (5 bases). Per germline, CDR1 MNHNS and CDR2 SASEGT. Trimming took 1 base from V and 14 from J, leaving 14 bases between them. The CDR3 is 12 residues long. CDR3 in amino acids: CASSEVVAGRTF. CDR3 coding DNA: TGTGCCAGCAGTGAAGTCGTCGCAGGGAGGACCTTC.

The CDR3: CASSHAPRMRGGTEAFF. DNA for the CDR3: TGTGCCAGCAGCCATGCCCCCCGTATGCGCGGGGGCACTGAAGCTTTCTTT. This chain joins TRBV3-1 (or the pseudogene TRBV3-2) and TRBJ1-1; TRBD1 might be the D (5 bases). CDR3 length equals 17 residues. Germline CDR1 is LGHDT and CDR2 is YNNKEL (reference sequence). V lost 3 bases and J lost 4, with 21 bases in between.